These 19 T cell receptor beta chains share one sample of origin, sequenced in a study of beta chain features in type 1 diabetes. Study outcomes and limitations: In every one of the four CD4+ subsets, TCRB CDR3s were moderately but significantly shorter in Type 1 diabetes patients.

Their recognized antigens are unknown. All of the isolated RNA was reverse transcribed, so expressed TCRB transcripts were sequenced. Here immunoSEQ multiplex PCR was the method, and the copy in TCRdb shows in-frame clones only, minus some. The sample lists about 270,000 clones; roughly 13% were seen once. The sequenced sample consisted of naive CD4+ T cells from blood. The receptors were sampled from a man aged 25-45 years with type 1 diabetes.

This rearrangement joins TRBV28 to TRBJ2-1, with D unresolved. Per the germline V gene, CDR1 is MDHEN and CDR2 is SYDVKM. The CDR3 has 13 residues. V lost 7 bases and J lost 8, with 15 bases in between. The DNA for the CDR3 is TGTGCCAGCATCCCAAGCCCGATGGATGAGCAGTTCTTC. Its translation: CASIPSPMDEQFF.

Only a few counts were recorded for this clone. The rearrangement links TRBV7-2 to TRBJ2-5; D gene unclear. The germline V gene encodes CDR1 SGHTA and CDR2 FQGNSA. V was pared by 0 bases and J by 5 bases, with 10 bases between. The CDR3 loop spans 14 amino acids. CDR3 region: CASSLAGVEETQYF. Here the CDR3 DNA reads TGTGCCAGCAGCTTAGCTGGCGTGGAGGAGACCCAGTACTTC.

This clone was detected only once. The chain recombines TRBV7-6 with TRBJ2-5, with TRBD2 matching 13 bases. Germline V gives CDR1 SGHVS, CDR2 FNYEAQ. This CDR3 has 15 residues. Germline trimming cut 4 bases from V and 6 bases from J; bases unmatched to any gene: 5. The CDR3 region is CASSSLAGGPQTQYF. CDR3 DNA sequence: TGTGCCAGCAGCTCACTAGCGGGAGGGCCGCAGACCCAGTACTTC.

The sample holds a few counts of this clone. The chain's CDR3 is CAISVRASGRAYQYEQYF. CDR3 coding DNA: TGTGCCATCAGTGTTAGGGCTAGCGGGAGGGCATATCAGTACGAGCAGTACTTC. This rearrangement joins TRBV10-3 to TRBJ2-7, with 12 bases lining up with TRBD2. Trimming cost V 4 bases and J 4 bases; bases outside gene matches: 14. Germline CDR1 is ENHRY and CDR2 is SYGVKD. This CDR3 is built from 18 residues.

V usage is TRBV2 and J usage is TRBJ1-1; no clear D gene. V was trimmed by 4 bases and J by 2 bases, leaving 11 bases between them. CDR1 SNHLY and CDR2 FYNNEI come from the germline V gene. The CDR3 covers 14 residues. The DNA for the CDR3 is TGTGCCAGCAGTGCCGAGGGCCTCAACACTGAAGCTTTCTTT. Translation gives CASSAEGLNTEAFF.

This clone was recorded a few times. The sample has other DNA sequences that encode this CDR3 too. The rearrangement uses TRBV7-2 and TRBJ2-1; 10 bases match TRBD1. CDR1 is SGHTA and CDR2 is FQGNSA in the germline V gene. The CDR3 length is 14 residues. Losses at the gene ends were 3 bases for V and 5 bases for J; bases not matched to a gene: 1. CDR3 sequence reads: CASSLGTGDNEQFF. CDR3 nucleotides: TGTGCCAGCAGCTTGGGGACAGGGGACAATGAGCAGTTCTTC.

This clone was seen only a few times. The CDR3 sequence: CASSWSGRAKDTQYF. CDR3 DNA sequence: TGCGCCAGCAGTTGGAGCGGGAGGGCCAAAGATACGCAGTATTTT. The chain uses TRBV23-1 and TRBJ2-3; the match to TRBD2 covers 10 bases. TRBV23-1 is identified as an open reading frame with a role that is uncertain. The V gene end was trimmed by 5 bases and the J gene end by 5 bases; junction bases not matched to a gene: 7. This CDR3 has 15 amino acids.

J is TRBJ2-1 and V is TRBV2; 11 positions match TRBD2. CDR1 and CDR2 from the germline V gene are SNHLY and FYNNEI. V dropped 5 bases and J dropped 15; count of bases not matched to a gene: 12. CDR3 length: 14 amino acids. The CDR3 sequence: CASSPGLAAPPGFF. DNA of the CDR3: TGTGCCAGCAGTCCGGGACTAGCGGCACCCCCGGGGTTCTTC.

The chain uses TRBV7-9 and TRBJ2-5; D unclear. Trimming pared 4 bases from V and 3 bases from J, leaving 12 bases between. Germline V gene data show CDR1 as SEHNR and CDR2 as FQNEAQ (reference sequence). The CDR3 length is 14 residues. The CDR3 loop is CASSYMGLKETQYF. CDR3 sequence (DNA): TGTGCCAGCAGCTATATGGGCTTGAAAGAGACCCAGTACTTC.

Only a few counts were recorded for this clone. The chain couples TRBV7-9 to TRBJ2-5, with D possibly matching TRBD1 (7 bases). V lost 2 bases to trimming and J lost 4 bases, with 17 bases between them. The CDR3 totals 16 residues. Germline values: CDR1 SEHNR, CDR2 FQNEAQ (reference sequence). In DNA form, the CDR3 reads TGTGCCAGCAGCTTAAGGGGCAGGGGGGAAGGAGAGACCCAGTACTTC. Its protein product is CASSLRGRGEGETQYF.

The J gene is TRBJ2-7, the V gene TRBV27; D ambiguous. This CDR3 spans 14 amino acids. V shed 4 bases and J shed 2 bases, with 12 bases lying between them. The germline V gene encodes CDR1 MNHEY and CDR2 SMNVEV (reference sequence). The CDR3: CASSSLLATYEQYF. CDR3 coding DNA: TGTGCCAGCAGTTCTCTACTTGCGACCTACGAGCAGTACTTC.

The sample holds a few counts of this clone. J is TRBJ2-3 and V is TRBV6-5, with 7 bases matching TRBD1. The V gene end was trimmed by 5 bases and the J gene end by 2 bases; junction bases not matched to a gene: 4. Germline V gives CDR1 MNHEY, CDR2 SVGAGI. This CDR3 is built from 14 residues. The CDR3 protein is CASSATGVTDTQYF. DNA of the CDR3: TGTGCCAGCAGTGCTACAGGGGTCACAGATACGCAGTATTTT.

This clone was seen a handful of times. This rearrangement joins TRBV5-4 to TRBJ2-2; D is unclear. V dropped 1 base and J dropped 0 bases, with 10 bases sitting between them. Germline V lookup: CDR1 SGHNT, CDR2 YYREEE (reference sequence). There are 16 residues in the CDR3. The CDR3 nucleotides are TGTGCCAGCAGCTTGCAGCGTGGAACGAACACCGGGGAGCTGTTTTTT. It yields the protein CASSLQRGTNTGELFF.

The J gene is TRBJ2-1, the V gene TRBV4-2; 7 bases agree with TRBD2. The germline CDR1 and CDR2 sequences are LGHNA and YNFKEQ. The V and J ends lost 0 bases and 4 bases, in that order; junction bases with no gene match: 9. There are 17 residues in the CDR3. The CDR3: CASSQDQFEGGYNEQFF. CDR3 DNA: TGTGCCAGCAGCCAAGACCAGTTTGAGGGAGGGTACAATGAGCAGTTCTTC.

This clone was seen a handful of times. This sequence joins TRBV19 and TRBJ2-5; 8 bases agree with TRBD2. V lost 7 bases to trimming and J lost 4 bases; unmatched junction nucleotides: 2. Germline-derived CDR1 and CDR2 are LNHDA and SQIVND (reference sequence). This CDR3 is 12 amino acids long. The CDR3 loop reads CASKTSGETQYF. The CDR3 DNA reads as TGTGCCAGTAAAACTAGCGGAGAGACCCAGTACTTC.

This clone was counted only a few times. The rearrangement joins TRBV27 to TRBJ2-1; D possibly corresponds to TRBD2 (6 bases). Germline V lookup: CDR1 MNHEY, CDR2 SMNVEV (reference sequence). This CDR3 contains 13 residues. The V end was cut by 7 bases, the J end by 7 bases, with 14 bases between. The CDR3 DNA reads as TGTGCCAGCACCCAAACGAGCGGGAATGAGCAGTTCTTC. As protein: CASTQTSGNEQFF.

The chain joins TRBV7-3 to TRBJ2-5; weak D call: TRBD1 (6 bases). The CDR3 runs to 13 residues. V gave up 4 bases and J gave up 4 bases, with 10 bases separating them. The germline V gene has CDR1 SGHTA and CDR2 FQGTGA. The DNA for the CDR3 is TGTGCCAGCAGCTCCCCAGGGGTAGAGACCCAGTACTTC. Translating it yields CASSSPGVETQYF.

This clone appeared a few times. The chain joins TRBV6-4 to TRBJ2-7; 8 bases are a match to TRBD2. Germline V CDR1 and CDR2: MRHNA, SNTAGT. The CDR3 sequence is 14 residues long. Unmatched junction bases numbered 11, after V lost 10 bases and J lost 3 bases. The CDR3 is CAITGGGSNYEQYF. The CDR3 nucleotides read TGTGCCATCACGGGCGGGGGGTCCAACTACGAGCAGTACTTC.

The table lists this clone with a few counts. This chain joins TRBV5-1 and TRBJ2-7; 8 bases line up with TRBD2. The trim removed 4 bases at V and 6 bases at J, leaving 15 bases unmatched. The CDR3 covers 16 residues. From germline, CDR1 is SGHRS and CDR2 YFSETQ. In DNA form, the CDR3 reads TGCGCCAGCAGCATGTTAGCGGGAAATCCCTCCAGCGAGCAGTACTTC. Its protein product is CASSMLAGNPSSEQYF.